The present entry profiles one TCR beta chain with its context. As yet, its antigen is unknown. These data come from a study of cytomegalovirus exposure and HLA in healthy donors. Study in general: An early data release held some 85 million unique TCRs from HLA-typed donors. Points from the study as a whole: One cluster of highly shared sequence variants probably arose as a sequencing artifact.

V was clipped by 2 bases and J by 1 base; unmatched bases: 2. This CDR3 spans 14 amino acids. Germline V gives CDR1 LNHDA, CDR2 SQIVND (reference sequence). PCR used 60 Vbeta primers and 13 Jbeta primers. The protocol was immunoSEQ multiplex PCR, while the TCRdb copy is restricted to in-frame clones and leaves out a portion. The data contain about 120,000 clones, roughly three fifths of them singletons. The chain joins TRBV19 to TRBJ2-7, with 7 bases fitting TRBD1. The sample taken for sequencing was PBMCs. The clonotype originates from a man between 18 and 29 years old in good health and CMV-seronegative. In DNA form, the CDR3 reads TGTGCCAGTAGTATAACAGGGGTGTCCTACGAGCAGTACTTC. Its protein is CASSITGVSYEQYF.